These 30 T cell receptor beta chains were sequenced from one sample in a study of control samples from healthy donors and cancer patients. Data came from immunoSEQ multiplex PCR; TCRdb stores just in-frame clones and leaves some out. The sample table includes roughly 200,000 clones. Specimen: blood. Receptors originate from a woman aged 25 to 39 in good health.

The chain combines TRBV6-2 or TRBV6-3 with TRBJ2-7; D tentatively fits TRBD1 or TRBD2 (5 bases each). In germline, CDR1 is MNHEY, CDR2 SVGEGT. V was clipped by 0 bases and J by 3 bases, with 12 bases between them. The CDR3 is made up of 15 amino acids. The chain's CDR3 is CASSYSRGFVYEQYF. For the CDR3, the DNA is TGTGCCAGCAGTTACTCGAGGGGTTTCGTCTACGAGCAGTACTTC.

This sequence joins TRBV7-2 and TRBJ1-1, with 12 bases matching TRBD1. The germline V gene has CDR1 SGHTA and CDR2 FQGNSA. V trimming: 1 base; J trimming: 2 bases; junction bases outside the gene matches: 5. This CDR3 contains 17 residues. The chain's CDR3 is CASSLGRGQGANTEAFF. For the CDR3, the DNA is TGTGCCAGCAGCTTAGGACGGGGACAGGGGGCCAACACTGAAGCTTTCTTT.

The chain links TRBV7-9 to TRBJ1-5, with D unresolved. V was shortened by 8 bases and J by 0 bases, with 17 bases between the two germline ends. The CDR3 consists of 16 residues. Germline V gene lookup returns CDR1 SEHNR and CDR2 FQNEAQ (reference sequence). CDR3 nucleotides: TGTGCCAGCTCTATGACCGGCGGGCTTAGCAATCAGCCCCAGCATTTT. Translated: CASSMTGGLSNQPQHF.

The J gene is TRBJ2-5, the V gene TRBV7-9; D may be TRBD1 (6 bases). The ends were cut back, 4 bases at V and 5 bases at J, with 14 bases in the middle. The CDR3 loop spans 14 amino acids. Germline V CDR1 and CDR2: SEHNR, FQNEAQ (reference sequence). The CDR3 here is CASSSDRGFETQYF. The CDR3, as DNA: TGTGCCAGCAGCTCCGATAGGGGGTTCGAGACCCAGTACTTC.

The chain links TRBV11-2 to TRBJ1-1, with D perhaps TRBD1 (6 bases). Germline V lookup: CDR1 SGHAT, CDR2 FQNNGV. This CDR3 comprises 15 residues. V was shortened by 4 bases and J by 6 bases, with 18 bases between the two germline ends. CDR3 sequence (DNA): TGTGCCAGCAGCTCCAACAGGGCAACGGCTGCTGAAGCTTTCTTT. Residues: CASSSNRATAAEAFF.

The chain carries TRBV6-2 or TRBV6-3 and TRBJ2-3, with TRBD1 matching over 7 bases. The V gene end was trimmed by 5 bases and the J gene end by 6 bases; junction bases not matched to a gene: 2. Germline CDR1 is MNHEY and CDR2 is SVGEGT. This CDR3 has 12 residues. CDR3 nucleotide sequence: TGTGCCAGCAGTAGCAGGGGGGATACGCAGTATTTT. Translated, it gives CASSSRGDTQYF.

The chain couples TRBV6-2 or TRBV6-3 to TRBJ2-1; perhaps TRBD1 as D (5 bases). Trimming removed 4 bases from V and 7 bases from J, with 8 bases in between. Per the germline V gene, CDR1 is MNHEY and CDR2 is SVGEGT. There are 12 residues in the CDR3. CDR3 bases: TGTGCCAGCAGTTTACAGGAGAATGAGCAGTTCTTC. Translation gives CASSLQENEQFF.

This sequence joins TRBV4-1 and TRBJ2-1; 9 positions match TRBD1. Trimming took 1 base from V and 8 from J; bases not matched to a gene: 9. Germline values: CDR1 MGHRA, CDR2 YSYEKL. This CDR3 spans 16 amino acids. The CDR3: CASSQVKTGGMYEQFF. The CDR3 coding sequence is TGCGCCAGCAGCCAAGTTAAGACAGGGGGGATGTATGAGCAGTTCTTC.

This CDR3 is CASGRGGQNEQFF. The CDR3 bases are TGTGCCAGCGGGCGGGGGGGCCAGAATGAGCAGTTCTTC. J is TRBJ2-1 and V is TRBV9, with 9 bases aligning to TRBD2. CDR3 length: 13 residues. After removal of 7 bases from V and 7 bases from J, the junction contained 6 bases not matched to a gene. CDR1 and CDR2 (germline): SGDLS, YYNGEE.

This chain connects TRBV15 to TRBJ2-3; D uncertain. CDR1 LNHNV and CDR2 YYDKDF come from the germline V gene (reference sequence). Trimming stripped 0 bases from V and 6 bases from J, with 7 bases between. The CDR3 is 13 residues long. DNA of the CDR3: TGTGCCACCAGCAGAGACCTCAGGGATACGCAGTATTTT. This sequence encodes CATSRDLRDTQYF.

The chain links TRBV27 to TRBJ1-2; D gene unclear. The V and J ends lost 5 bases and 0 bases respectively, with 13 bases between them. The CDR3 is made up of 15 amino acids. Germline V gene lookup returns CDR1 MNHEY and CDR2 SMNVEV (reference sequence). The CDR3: CASSPSRVANYGYTF. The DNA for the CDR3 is TGTGCCAGCAGTCCTTCTCGCGTAGCTAACTATGGCTACACCTTC.

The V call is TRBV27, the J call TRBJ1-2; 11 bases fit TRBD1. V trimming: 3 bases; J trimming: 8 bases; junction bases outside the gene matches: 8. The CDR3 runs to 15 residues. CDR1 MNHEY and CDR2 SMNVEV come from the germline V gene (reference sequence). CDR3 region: CASSLGTGGFGGYTF. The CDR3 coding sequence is TGTGCCAGCAGTTTGGGGACAGGGGGGTTCGGGGGCTACACCTTC.

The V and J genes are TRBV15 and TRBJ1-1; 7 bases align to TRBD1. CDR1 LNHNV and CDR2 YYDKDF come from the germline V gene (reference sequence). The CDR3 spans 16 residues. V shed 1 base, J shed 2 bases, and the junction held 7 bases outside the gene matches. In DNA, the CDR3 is TGTGCCACCAGCAGAGTTGAGGGGGCGCTTAACACTGAAGCTTTCTTT. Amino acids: CATSRVEGALNTEAFF.

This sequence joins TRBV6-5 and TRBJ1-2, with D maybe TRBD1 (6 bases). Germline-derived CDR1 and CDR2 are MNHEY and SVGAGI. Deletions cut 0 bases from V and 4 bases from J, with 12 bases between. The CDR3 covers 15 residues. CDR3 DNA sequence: TGTGCCAGCAGTTACTCGACGGGGGGCCTCTATGGCTACACCTTC. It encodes CASSYSTGGLYGYTF.

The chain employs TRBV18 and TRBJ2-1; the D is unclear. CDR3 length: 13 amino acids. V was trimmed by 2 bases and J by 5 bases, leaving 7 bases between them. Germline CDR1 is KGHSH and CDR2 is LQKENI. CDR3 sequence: CASSPGPDNEQFF. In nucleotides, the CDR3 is TGTGCCAGCTCACCAGGGCCGGACAATGAGCAGTTCTTC. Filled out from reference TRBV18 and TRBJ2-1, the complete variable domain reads NAGVMQNPRHLVRRRGQEARLRCSPMKGHSHVYWYRQLPEEGLKFMVYLQKENIIDESGMPKERFSAEFPKEGPSILRIQQVVRGDSAAYFCASSPGPDNEQFFGPGTRLTVL.

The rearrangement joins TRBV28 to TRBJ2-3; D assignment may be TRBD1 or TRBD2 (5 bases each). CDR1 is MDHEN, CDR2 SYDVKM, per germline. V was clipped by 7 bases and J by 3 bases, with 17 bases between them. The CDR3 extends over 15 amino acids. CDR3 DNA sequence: TGTGCCAGCAAGCTACGGGGACCTGGTACAGATACGCAGTATTTT. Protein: CASKLRGPGTDTQYF. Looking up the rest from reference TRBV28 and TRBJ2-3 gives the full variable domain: DVKVTQSSRYLVKRTGEKVFLECVQDMDHENMFWYRQDPGLGLRLIYFSYDVKMKEKGDIPEGYSVSREKKERFSLILESASTNQTSMYLCASKLRGPGTDTQYFGPGTRLTVL.

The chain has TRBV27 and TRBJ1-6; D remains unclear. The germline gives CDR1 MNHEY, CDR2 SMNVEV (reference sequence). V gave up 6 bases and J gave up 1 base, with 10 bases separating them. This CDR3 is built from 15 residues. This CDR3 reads CASRGLGSYNSPLHF. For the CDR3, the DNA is TGTGCCAGCAGGGGGTTGGGGTCCTATAATTCACCCCTCCACTTT.

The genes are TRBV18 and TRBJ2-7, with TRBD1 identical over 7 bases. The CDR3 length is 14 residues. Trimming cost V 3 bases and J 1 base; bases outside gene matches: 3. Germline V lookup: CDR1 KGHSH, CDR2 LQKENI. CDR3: CASSPGTESYEQYF. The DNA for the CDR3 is TGTGCCAGCTCACCCGGGACAGAATCCTACGAGCAGTACTTC.

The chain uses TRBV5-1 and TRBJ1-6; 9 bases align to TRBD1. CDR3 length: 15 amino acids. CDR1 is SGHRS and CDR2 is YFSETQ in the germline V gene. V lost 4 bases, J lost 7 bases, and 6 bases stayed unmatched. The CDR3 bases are TGCGCCAGCAGCGTACAGGGGGCGCTGAATTCACCCCTCCACTTT. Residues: CASSVQGALNSPLHF.

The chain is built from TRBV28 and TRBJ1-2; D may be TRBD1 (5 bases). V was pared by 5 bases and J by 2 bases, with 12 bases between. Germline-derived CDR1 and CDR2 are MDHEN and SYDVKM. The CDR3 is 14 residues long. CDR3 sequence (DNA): TGTGCCAGCAGTCTTTTGGGGCAGAACTATGGCTACACCTTC. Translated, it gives CASSLLGQNYGYTF.

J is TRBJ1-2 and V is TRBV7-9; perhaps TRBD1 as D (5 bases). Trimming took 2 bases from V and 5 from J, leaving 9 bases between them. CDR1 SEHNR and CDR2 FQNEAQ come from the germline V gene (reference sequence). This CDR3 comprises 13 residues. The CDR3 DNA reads TGTGCCAGCAGCTTAATAGGGGCGTATGGCTACACCTTC. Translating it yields CASSLIGAYGYTF.

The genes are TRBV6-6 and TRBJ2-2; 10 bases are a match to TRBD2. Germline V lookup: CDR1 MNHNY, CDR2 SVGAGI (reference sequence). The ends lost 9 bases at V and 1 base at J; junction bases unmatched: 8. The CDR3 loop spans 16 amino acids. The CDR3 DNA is TGTGCCAGTACCCTCCGGACTAGCGGGAACACCGGGGAGCTGTTTTTT. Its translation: CASTLRTSGNTGELFF.

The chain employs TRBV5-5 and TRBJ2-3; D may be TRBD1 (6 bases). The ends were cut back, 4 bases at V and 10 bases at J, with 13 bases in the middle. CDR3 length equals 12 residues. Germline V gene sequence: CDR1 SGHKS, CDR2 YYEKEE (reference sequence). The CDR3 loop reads CASSTSGVAQYF. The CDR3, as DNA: TGTGCCAGCAGCACGTCAGGGGTTGCGCAGTATTTT.

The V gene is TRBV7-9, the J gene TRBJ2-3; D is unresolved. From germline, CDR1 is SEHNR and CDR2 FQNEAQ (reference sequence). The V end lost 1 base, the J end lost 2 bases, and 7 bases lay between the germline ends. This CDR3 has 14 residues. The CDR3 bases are TGTGCCAGCAGCTTAGGCAGTGCCACAGATACGCAGTATTTT. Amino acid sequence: CASSLGSATDTQYF.

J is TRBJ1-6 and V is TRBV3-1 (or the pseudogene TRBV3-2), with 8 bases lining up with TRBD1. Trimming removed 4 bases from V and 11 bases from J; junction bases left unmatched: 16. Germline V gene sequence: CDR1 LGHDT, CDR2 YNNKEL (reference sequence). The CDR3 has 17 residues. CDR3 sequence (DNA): TGTGCCAGCAGCCCAATCCTAGGACAGGGAGAATATCCACCCCTCCACTTT. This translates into CASSPILGQGEYPPLHF.

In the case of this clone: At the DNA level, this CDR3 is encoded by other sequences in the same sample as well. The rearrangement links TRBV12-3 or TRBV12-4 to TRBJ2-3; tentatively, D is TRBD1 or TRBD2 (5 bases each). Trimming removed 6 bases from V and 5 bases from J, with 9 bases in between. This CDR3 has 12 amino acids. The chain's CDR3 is CASSLRGDTQYF. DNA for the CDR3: TGTGCCAGCAGCCTGAGGGGAGATACGCAGTATTTT.

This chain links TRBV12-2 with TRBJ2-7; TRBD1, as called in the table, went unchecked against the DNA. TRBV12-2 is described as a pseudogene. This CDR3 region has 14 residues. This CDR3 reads CASRLAGQGIVQYF. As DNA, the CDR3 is TGTGCAAGTCGCTTAGCGGGACAGGGTATCGTACAGTACTTC.

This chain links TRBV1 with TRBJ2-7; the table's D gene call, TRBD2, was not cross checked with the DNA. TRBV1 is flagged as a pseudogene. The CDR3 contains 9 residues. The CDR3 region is CTSSQDKRV. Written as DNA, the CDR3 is TGCACCAGCAGCCAAGATAAACGGGTC.

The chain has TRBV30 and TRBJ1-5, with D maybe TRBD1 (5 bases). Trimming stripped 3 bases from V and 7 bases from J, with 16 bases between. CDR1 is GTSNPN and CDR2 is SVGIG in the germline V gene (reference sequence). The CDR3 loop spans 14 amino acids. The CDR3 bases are TGTGCCTGGAGCTACGGGAGGGGTTCCCAGCCCCAGCATTTT. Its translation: CAWSYGRGSQPQHF.

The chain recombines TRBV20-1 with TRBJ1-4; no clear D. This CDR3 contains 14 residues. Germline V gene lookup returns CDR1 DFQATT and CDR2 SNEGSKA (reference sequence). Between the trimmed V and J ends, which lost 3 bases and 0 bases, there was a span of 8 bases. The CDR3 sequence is CSASPTTTNEKLFF. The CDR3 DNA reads TGCAGTGCTAGTCCCACCACAACTAATGAAAAACTGTTTTTT.